This T cell receptor beta chain came from a study of blood T cell repertoires in COVID-19. This table comes from immunoSEQ multiplex PCR, and its TCRdb copy is limited to in-frame clones, with some not included. The top ten clones hold more than 0.55% of a sample with roughly 450,000 clones, about 90% of them seen once. Recovered status in Cohort 3 required two negative PCRs, clearance, or symptom resolution. Germline values: CDR1 MNHEY, CDR2 SMNVEV (reference sequence). The CDR3 has 17 amino acids. The trim removed 3 bases at V and 1 base at J, leaving 9 bases unmatched. The TCR was taken from a man in his late teens or twenties who had recovered from COVID-19. The chain links TRBV27 to TRBJ2-3, with 8 positions matching TRBD2. Sequencing was done on a sample of PBMCs or T cells enriched from blood (not recorded which). The CDR3 loop reads CASSFLGRAGGTDTQYF. The CDR3 DNA follows: TGTGCCAGCAGTTTCCTAGGACGAGCGGGAGGCACAGATACGCAGTATTTT.